The 30 T cell receptor beta chains listed next were all sequenced from one sample in a study of blood T cell repertoires in COVID-19. Sequencing used immunoSEQ multiplex PCR; TCRdb keeps in-frame clones, though not all of them. The sample contains 250,000 to 300,000 clones, nearly 90% of which appear only once. The sequencing input was peripheral blood. The receptors originated from a woman in her forties who had recovered from COVID-19.

The chain carries TRBV5-1 and TRBJ1-1; TRBD1 aligns across 8 bases. There are 15 residues in the CDR3. The V gene's germline CDR1 is SGHRS and CDR2 YFSETQ. V lost 4 bases, J lost 5 bases, and 10 bases stayed unmatched. DNA for the CDR3: TGCGCCAGCAGCCGGCTACAGGGGGAAGGTACTGAAGCTTTCTTT. Its protein is CASSRLQGEGTEAFF.

The chain couples TRBV10-1 to TRBJ2-3, with D unclear. V was shortened by 6 bases and J by 5 bases, with 15 bases between the two germline ends. The V gene's germline CDR1 is WNHNN and CDR2 SYGVQD (reference sequence). The CDR3 is 14 residues long. Written as DNA, the CDR3 is TGCGCCAGCAGAAACCCAGGATTCGAAGATACGCAGTATTTT. Protein: CASRNPGFEDTQYF.

The chain employs TRBV7-9 and TRBJ1-2; D unresolved. Germline V gene sequence: CDR1 SEHNR, CDR2 FQNEAQ (reference sequence). This CDR3 is 15 amino acids long. The germline V and J ends were trimmed by 0 bases and 5 bases, with 13 bases remaining between them. CDR3 sequence: CASSLARADQYGYTF. The DNA for the CDR3 is TGTGCCAGCAGCTTAGCGCGGGCGGACCAATATGGCTACACCTTC.

The rearrangement links TRBV28 to TRBJ2-3; no clear D gene. Germline loops: CDR1 MDHEN, CDR2 SYDVKM. This CDR3 is built from 16 residues. Trimming removed 2 bases at V and 3 bases at J, with 15 bases between. The CDR3: CASSLAGLQNTDTQYF. CDR3 sequence (DNA): TGTGCCAGCAGTTTAGCAGGTCTACAGAATACAGATACGCAGTATTTT.

The chain joins TRBV6-2 or TRBV6-3 to TRBJ2-7; D might be TRBD2 (6 bases). Trimming pared 4 bases from V and 5 bases from J, leaving 12 bases between. Looked up from germline, CDR1 is MNHEY and CDR2 is SVGEGT. This CDR3 is 13 amino acids long. The CDR3 sequence is CASSSRGINEQYV. Written as DNA, the CDR3 is TGTGCCAGCAGTTCGCGCGGGATAAACGAGCAGTACGTC.

This clone was seen only once. V and J are TRBV6-1 and TRBJ2-3; unclear D gene. This CDR3 has 13 residues. Deletions cut 0 bases from V and 6 bases from J, with 7 bases between. In germline, CDR1 is MNHNS, CDR2 SASEGT. For the CDR3, the DNA is TGTGCCAGCAGTGAAGCCCCCGCGGATACGCAGTATTTT. Its protein is CASSEAPADTQYF.

The chain is built from TRBV19 and TRBJ2-2, with D perhaps matching TRBD1 (6 bases). The CDR3 length is 14 residues. Germline CDR1 and CDR2: LNHDA and SQIVND (reference sequence). Deletions cut 8 bases from V and 2 bases from J, with 12 bases between. The CDR3 region is CASLGTLNTGELFF. CDR3 DNA: TGTGCCAGTCTAGGGACACTCAACACCGGGGAGCTGTTTTTT.

V and J are TRBV10-2 and TRBJ2-1; a possible D gene is TRBD1 (5 bases). In germline, CDR1 is WSHSY, CDR2 SAAADI. The CDR3 is 14 residues long. V was trimmed by 7 bases and J by 5 bases, leaving 15 bases between them. CDR3 sequence: CASIDQGLHNEQFF. CDR3 DNA: TGCGCCAGCATTGACCAGGGTCTACACAATGAGCAGTTCTTC.

The chain links TRBV10-3 to TRBJ2-2; perhaps TRBD2 as D (5 bases). The CDR3 is 15 residues long. Trimming shortened V by 4 bases and J by 5 bases, and 14 bases separated the two germline ends. Germline values: CDR1 ENHRY, CDR2 SYGVKD. DNA for the CDR3: TGTGCCATCAGTGGGTCAACTAGTCCAACCGGGGAGCTGTTTTTT. It yields the protein CAISGSTSPTGELFF.

On this clone itself: At the DNA level, this CDR3 is encoded by other sequences in the same sample as well. The chain employs TRBV9 and TRBJ2-2, with D possibly matching TRBD2 (6 bases). V was cut by 0 bases and J by 0 bases, with 6 bases left in between. The CDR3 covers 15 residues. Germline V CDR1 and CDR2: SGDLS, YYNGEE. DNA for the CDR3: TGTGCCAGCAGCGTAGGCGGGGCGAACACCGGGGAGCTGTTTTTT. Protein product: CASSVGGANTGELFF.

The chain uses TRBV2 and TRBJ1-6, with TRBD1 as a possible D gene (5 bases). Trimming stripped 10 bases from V and 6 bases from J, with 22 bases between. The CDR3 runs to 16 residues. Germline V CDR1 and CDR2: SNHLY, FYNNEI. For the CDR3, the DNA is TGTGCCATCTCCAAGGTCGCCTCCGGGGGTAATTCACCCCTCCACTTT. It encodes CAISKVASGGNSPLHF.

This clone was observed a handful of times. The chain uses TRBV7-2 and TRBJ2-5, with 9 bases lining up with TRBD2. The CDR3 runs to 15 residues. Unmatched junction bases numbered 3, after V lost 2 bases and J lost 2 bases. In germline, CDR1 is SGHTA, CDR2 FQGNSA. The CDR3 DNA reads TGTGCCAGCAGCTTACAGGGACTAGCTCAAGAGACCCAGTACTTC. It yields the protein CASSLQGLAQETQYF.

The rearrangement uses TRBV6-4 and TRBJ2-7; a weak D match, TRBD2 (5 bases). This CDR3 spans 12 amino acids. Trimming took 7 bases from V and 5 from J, leaving 12 bases between them. The germline gives CDR1 MRHNA, CDR2 SNTAGT. CDR3 in amino acids: CASNGISHEQYF. The CDR3 coding sequence is TGTGCCAGCAACGGGATTTCTCACGAGCAGTACTTC.

V usage is TRBV11-3 and J usage is TRBJ2-3; 9 bases match TRBD2. Germline loops: CDR1 SGHNT, CDR2 YENEEA. Trimming removed 5 bases from V and 4 bases from J; junction bases left unmatched: 13. CDR3 length equals 17 residues. As DNA, the CDR3 is TGTGCCAGCAGCCCGGGCGGCGGGAGGGCCTTTTCAGATACGCAGTATTTT. This codes for CASSPGGGRAFSDTQYF.

The V and J genes are TRBV5-6 and TRBJ2-2; the D gene is possibly TRBD1 (5 bases). Germline V gene data show CDR1 as SGHDT and CDR2 as YYEEEE. The V end lost 4 bases, the J end lost 6 bases, and 16 bases lay between the germline ends. The CDR3 consists of 15 residues. The CDR3 coding sequence is TGTGCCAGCAGCCTCACACTTCTAGGGGCCGGGGAGCTGTTTTTT. Protein sequence: CASSLTLLGAGELFF.

CDR3 amino acids: CASSQDHSGGDYGYTF. The CDR3, as DNA: TGCGCCAGCAGCCAAGATCATTCGGGGGGAGACTATGGCTACACCTTC. The gene calls are TRBV4-3 and TRBJ1-2; D may be TRBD1 (5 bases). Germline-derived CDR1 and CDR2 are LGHNA and YSLEER. V lost 0 bases and J lost 3, with 14 bases in between. The CDR3 runs 16 residues.

V and J are TRBV19 and TRBJ2-1; 8 nucleotides match TRBD2. Germline values: CDR1 LNHDA, CDR2 SQIVND (reference sequence). Trimming cost V 7 bases and J 7 bases; bases outside gene matches: 12. CDR3 length equals 15 residues. DNA of the CDR3: TGTGCCAGTAAATCACGGACTAGCTGGGGGAATGAGCAGTTCTTC. It translates to CASKSRTSWGNEQFF.

The chain links TRBV9 to TRBJ2-5; 13 nucleotides align to TRBD2. This CDR3 contains 17 residues. After removal of 5 bases from V and 4 bases from J, the junction contained 11 bases not matched to a gene. Germline V gene sequence: CDR1 SGDLS, CDR2 YYNGEE. CDR3 in DNA: TGTGCCAGCAGTTTAGGACTAGCGGGAGAGAGGGGAGAGACCCAGTACTTC. The encoded protein is CASSLGLAGERGETQYF.

The rearrangement uses TRBV12-3 or TRBV12-4 and TRBJ1-2; perhaps TRBD1 as D (6 bases). The CDR3 contains 12 residues. The ends were cut back, 3 bases at V and 7 bases at J, with 9 bases in the middle. CDR3 sequence (DNA): TGTGCCAGCAGTTTCTCAGGGGCTGGCTACACCTTC. This codes for CASSFSGAGYTF.

The chain recombines TRBV30 with TRBJ2-1, with D hard to call. The CDR3 runs 14 residues. Germline assignment: CDR1 GTSNPN and CDR2 SVGIG (reference sequence). V was cut by 5 bases and J by 0 bases, with 11 bases left in between. The CDR3 sequence is CAWSQDPSYNEQFF. The CDR3 bases are TGTGCCTGGTCCCAGGATCCCTCCTACAATGAGCAGTTCTTC.

The chain uses TRBV13 and TRBJ2-3, with a possible D match to TRBD1 (5 bases). Germline CDR1 is PRHDT and CDR2 is FYEKMQ (reference sequence). There are 14 residues in the CDR3. V was trimmed by 3 bases and J by 0 bases, leaving 7 bases between them. CDR3 coding DNA: TGTGCCAGCAGCTTGACAGATAGCACAGATACGCAGTATTTT. It is translated as CASSLTDSTDTQYF. The full variable domain, rest sourced from reference TRBV13 and TRBJ2-3, is AAGVIQSPRHLIKEKRETATLKCYPIPRHDTVYWYQQGPGQDPQFLISFYEKMQSDKGSIPDRFSAQQFSDYHSELNMSSLELGDSALYFCASSLTDSTDTQYFGPGTRLTVL.

A single count supports this clone. This same CDR3 is encoded by further DNA sequences in the sample. The chain combines TRBV28 with TRBJ1-2; 8 bases match TRBD1. This CDR3 has 13 residues. Germline trimming cut 5 bases from V and 4 bases from J; bases unmatched to any gene: 3. Germline V gene data show CDR1 as MDHEN and CDR2 as SYDVKM. The CDR3 DNA reads TGTGCCAGCAGTACCGGACAGGGCTATGGCTACACCTTC. Translated, it gives CASSTGQGYGYTF.

The chain combines TRBV10-1 with TRBJ1-6, with D possibly matching TRBD1 (5 bases). V lost 5 bases, J lost 0 bases, and 14 bases lay in between. Per the germline V gene, CDR1 is WNHNN and CDR2 is SYGVQD (reference sequence). The CDR3 runs 17 residues. Here the CDR3 DNA reads TGCGCCAGCAGTCTTCAGGGTAGAGCCTCCTATAATTCACCCCTCCACTTT. Translation: CASSLQGRASYNSPLHF.

This rearrangement joins TRBV5-1 to TRBJ2-2; 11 bases are shared with TRBD2. Germline V lookup: CDR1 SGHRS, CDR2 YFSETQ. The CDR3 has 16 amino acids. The J segment lost 8 bases and the V segment lost 0 bases, leaving 6 bases of the junction unmatched. The CDR3 here is CASSLEIASGRGELFF. CDR3 in DNA: TGCGCCAGCAGCTTGGAGATCGCTAGCGGGAGGGGGGAGCTGTTTTTT.

In nucleotides, the CDR3 is TGCGCCAGCAGTCGACAAGGAAATGAAAAACTGTTTTTT. Its protein is CASSRQGNEKLFF. The V gene is TRBV5-1, the J gene TRBJ1-4, with no clear D. The V gene's germline CDR1 is SGHRS and CDR2 YFSETQ. The CDR3 length is 13 residues. Deletions cut 5 bases from V and 5 bases from J, with 10 bases between.

The chain employs TRBV11-2 and TRBJ2-1; tentatively, D is TRBD2 (6 bases). CDR3 length: 17 amino acids. Germline V gives CDR1 SGHAT, CDR2 FQNNGV. Trimming left V 0 bases short and J 7 bases short, with 19 bases between. Written as DNA, the CDR3 is TGTGCCAGCAGCTTAGACAGCCGGCGGGGCCTCATTAATGAGCAGTTCTTC. This translates into CASSLDSRRGLINEQFF.

V and J are TRBV7-2 and TRBJ1-1; 8 bases fit TRBD1. V shed 4 bases and J 6 bases; nucleotides not matched to a gene: 10. This CDR3 has 15 amino acids. Germline V gene lookup returns CDR1 SGHTA and CDR2 FQGNSA. The CDR3 DNA is TGTGCCAGCAGCTCCAGACAGGGGTGGAAACCTGAAGCTTTCTTT. Translation gives CASSSRQGWKPEAFF. The entire variable domain, with the rest obtained from reference TRBV7-2 and TRBJ1-1, is as follows: GAGVSQSPSNKVTEKGKDVELRCDPISGHTALYWYRQSLGQGLEFLIYFQGNSAPDKSGLPSDRFSAERTGGSVSTLTIQRTQQEDSAVYLCASSSRQGWKPEAFFGQGTRLTVV.

V is TRBV3-1 (or the pseudogene TRBV3-2) and J is TRBJ2-7, with 10 positions matching TRBD1. This CDR3 has 15 residues. With 3 bases clipped from V and 5 bases from J, the junction kept 7 bases outside the gene matches. Germline CDR1 is LGHDT and CDR2 is YNNKEL (reference sequence). The CDR3 loop reads CASSQGVTGGNEQYF. DNA for the CDR3: TGTGCCAGCAGCCAGGGCGTGACAGGGGGCAACGAGCAGTACTTC.

The chain is built from TRBV5-1 and TRBJ1-6; a weak D match, TRBD1 (6 bases). The CDR3 consists of 16 residues. The germline gives CDR1 SGHRS, CDR2 YFSETQ. The V and J ends lost 0 bases and 6 bases respectively, with 13 bases between them. The CDR3 DNA sequence: TGCGCCAGCAGCTTGGGACAGGTTCAAGCTAATTCACCCCTCCACTTT. As protein: CASSLGQVQANSPLHF.

The chain combines TRBV12-2 with TRBJ1-5. TRBV12-2 is a listed pseudogene. The CDR3 runs 16 residues. CDR3 sequence: CASPREGGRPIQPQHF. The CDR3 DNA follows: TGTGCAAGTCCCCGCGAGGGGGGGAGACCCATTCAGCCCCAGCATTTT.